This T cell receptor (beta chain) derives from a study of beta chain features in type 1 diabetes. Broader study findings: All four CD4+ subsets of Type 1 diabetes patients contained TCRB CDR3s that were moderately but significantly shorter. Shorter templates may be favored by PCR, equally so in patients and controls.

This clone was observed a few times. Its antigen is unidentified. V gave up 1 base and J gave up 0 bases, with 4 bases separating them. CDR3 length: 14 amino acids. Germline lookup yields CDR1 MNHEY and CDR2 SMNVEV (reference sequence). Expressed TCRB transcripts got sequenced, as all isolated RNA was reverse transcribed. TCRdb's copy holds only in-frame clones and misses some; the assay was immunoSEQ multiplex PCR. The table has around 280,000 clones, around 7.3% seen once; the top ten hold roughly 1%. Sequenced input: central memory CD4+ T cells from blood. V and J are TRBV27 and TRBJ2-1, with D hard to call. The receptor was isolated from a woman between 18 and 30 years old in good health. For the CDR3, the DNA is TGTGCCAGCAGTTTATTCGGCTCCTACAATGAGCAGTTCTTC. It translates to CASSLFGSYNEQFF.